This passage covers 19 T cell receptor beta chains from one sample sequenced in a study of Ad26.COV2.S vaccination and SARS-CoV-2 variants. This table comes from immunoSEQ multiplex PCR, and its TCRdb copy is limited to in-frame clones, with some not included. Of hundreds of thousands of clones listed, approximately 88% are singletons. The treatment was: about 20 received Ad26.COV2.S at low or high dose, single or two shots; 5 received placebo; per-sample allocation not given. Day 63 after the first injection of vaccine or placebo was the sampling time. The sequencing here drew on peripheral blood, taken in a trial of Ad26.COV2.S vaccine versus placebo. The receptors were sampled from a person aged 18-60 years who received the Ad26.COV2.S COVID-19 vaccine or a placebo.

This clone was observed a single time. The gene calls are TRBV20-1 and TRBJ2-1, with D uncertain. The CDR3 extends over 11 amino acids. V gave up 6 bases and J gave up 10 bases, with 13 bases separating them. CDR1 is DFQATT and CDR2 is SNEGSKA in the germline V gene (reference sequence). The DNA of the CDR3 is TGCAGTGCCTCCGGGCCTGGCGAGCAGTTCTTC. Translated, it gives CSASGPGEQFF.

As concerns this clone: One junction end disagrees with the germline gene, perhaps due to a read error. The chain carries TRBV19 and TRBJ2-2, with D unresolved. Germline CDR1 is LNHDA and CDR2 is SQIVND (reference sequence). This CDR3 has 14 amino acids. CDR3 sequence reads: CASSTPATTRELFF. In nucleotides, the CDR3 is TGTGCCAGTAGTACGCCGGCGACCACCCGGGAGCTGTTTTTT. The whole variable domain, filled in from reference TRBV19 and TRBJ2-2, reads DGGITQSPKYLFRKEGQNVTLSCEQNLNHDAMYWYRQDPGQGLRLIYYSQIVNDFQKGDIAEGYSVSREKKESFPLTVTSAQKNPTAFYLCASSTPATTRELFFGEGSRLTVL.

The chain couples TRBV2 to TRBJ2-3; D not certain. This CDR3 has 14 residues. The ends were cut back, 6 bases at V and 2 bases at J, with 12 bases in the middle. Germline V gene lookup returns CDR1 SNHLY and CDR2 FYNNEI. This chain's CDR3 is CASSIETHTDTQYF. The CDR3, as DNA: TGTGCCAGCAGCATAGAGACACACACAGATACGCAGTATTTT.

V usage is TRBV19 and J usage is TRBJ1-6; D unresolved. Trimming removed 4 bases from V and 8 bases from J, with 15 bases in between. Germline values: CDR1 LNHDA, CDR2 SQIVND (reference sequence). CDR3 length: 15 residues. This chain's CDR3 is CASSRGNMEHSPLHF. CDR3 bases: TGTGCCAGTAGTAGAGGGAACATGGAACATTCACCCCTCCACTTT.

The CDR3 loop reads CASSEFGGTGNTEAFF. The CDR3 DNA is TGTGCCAGCAGTGAATTCGGGGGGACAGGGAACACTGAAGCTTTCTTT. The gene calls are TRBV25-1 and TRBJ1-1; TRBD1 aligns across 8 bases. V was clipped by 1 base and J by 1 base; unmatched bases: 5. Germline lookup yields CDR1 MGHDK and CDR2 SYGVNS. The CDR3 covers 16 residues.

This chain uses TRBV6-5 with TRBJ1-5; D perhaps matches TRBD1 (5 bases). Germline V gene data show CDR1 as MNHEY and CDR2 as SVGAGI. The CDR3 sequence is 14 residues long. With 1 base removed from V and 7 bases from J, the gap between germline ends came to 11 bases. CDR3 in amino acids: CASSYFQGGQPQHF. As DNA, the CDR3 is TGTGCCAGCAGTTACTTTCAGGGTGGGCAGCCCCAGCATTTT.

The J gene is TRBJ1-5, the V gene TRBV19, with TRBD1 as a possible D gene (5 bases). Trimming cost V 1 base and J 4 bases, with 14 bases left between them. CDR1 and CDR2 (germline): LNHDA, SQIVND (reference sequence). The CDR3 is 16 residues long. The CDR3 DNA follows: TGTGCCAGTAGTATAGGCGGGGGAGTTTTAAATCAGCCCCAGCATTTT. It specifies CASSIGGGVLNQPQHF. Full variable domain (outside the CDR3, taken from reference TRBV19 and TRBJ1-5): DGGITQSPKYLFRKEGQNVTLSCEQNLNHDAMYWYRQDPGQGLRLIYYSQIVNDFQKGDIAEGYSVSREKKESFPLTVTSAQKNPTAFYLCASSIGGGVLNQPQHFGDGTRLSIL.

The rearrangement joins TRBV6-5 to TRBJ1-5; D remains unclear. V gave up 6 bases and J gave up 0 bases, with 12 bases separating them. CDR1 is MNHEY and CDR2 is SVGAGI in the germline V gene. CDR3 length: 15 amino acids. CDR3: CASRNDKTSNQPQHF. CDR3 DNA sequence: TGTGCCAGCAGAAACGACAAAACTAGCAATCAGCCCCAGCATTTT.

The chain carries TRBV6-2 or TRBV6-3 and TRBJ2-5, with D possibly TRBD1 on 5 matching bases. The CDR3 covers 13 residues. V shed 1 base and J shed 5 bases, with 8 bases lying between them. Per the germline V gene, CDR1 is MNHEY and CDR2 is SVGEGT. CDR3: CASSYWTTETQYF. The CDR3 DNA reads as TGTGCCAGCAGTTACTGGACAACGGAGACCCAGTACTTC.

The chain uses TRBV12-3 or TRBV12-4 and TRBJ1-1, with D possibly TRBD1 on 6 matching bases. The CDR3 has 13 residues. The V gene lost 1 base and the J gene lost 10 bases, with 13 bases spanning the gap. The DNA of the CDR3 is TGTGCCAGCAGTTTAGGTCAGGGGATGACAGCTTTCTTT. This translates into CASSLGQGMTAFF.

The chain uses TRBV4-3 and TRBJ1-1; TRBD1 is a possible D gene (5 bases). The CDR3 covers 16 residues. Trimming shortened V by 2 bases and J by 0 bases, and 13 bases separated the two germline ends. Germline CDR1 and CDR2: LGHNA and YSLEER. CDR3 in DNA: TGCGCCAGCAGCCAAAACAGGAGGAACATGAACACTGAAGCTTTCTTT. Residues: CASSQNRRNMNTEAFF.

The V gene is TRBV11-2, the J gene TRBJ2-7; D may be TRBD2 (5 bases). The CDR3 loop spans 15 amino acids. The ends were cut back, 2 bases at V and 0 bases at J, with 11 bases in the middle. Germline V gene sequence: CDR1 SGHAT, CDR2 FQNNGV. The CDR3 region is CASSLLSGSSYEQYF. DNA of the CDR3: TGTGCCAGCAGCTTATTGAGTGGGAGCTCCTACGAGCAGTACTTC.

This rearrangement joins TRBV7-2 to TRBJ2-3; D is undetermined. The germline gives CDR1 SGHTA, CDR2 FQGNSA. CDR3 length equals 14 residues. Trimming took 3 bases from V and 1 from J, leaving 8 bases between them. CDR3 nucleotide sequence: TGTGCCAGCAGCTTCGGTTGGGGCACAGATACGCAGTATTTT. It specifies CASSFGWGTDTQYF.

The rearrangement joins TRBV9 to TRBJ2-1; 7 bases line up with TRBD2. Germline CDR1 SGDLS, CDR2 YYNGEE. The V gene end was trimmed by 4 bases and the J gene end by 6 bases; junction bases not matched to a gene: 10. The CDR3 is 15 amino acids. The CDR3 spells CASSTGTTWGNEQFF. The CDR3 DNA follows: TGTGCCAGCAGCACTGGGACTACTTGGGGCAATGAGCAGTTCTTC. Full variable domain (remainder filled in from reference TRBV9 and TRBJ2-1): DSGVTQTPKHLITATGQRVTLRCSPRSGDLSVYWYQQSLDQGLQFLIQYYNGEERAKGNILERFSAQQFPDLHSELNLSSLELGDSALYFCASSTGTTWGNEQFFGPGTRLTVL.

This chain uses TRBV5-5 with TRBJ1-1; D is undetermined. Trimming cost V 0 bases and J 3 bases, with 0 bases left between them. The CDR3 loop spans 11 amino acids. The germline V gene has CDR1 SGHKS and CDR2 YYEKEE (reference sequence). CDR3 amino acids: CASSLDTEAFF. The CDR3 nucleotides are TGTGCCAGCAGCTTGGACACTGAAGCTTTCTTT.

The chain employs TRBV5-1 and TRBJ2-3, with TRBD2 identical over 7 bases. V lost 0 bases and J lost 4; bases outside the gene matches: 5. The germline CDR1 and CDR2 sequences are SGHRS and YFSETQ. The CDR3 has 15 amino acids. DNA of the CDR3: TGCGCCAGCAGCTTGGTGGGACTAAGTGCAGATACGCAGTATTTT. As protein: CASSLVGLSADTQYF.

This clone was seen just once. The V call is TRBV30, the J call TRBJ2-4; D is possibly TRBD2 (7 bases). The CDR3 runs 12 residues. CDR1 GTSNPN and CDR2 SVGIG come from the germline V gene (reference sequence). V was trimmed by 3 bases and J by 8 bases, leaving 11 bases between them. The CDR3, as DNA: TGTGCCTGGAGAGGGGGGGGCGACATTCAGTACTTC. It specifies CAWRGGGDIQYF.

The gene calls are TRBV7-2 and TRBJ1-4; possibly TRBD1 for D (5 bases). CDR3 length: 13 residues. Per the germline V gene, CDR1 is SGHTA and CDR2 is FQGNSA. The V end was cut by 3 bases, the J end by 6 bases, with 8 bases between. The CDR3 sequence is CASSFQGYEKLFF. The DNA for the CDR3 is TGTGCCAGCAGCTTTCAGGGTTATGAAAAACTGTTTTTT.

CDR3 coding DNA: TGTGCCAGCAGCGCGGACGCTGGTGGCTACACCTTC. This translates into CASSADAGGYTF. The chain uses TRBV9 and TRBJ1-2; the D is unclear. Trimming shortened V by 3 bases and J by 7 bases, and 10 bases separated the two germline ends. The V gene's germline CDR1 is SGDLS and CDR2 YYNGEE. This CDR3 spans 12 amino acids.